These 29 T cell receptor beta chains share one sample of origin, sequenced in a study of cytomegalovirus exposure and HLA in healthy donors. Data came from immunoSEQ multiplex PCR; TCRdb stores just in-frame clones and leaves some out. Here the sample spans 70,000 to 80,000 clones, 94% being singletons. The sample comprised PBMCs. The source of these receptors is a woman under 30 in good health and CMV-seropositive.

The V and J genes are TRBV4-1 and TRBJ1-5; D call uncertain. Trimming stripped 0 bases from V and 0 bases from J, with 9 bases between. The CDR3 extends over 16 amino acids. Looked up from germline, CDR1 is MGHRA and CDR2 is YSYEKL. The CDR3 region is CASSQEFMSSNQPQHF. The CDR3, as DNA: TGCGCCAGCAGCCAAGAGTTCATGAGTAGCAATCAGCCCCAGCATTTT.

V usage is TRBV19 and J usage is TRBJ1-5; tentatively, D is TRBD1 (6 bases). Trimming shortened V by 5 bases and J by 0 bases, and 14 bases separated the two germline ends. Per germline, CDR1 LNHDA and CDR2 SQIVND (reference sequence). The CDR3 contains 16 residues. CDR3 loop: CASSPPGQNSNQPQHF. DNA for the CDR3: TGTGCCAGTAGTCCACCGGGACAAAATAGCAATCAGCCCCAGCATTTT.

On this clone itself: An end of the junction does not agree with germline; a read error may underlie this. The chain is built from TRBV4-1 and TRBJ1-2; D uncertain. The CDR3 loop spans 13 amino acids. Germline V gene sequence: CDR1 MGHRA, CDR2 YSYEKL. The CDR3 is CASSQDFDRRVAF. CDR3 coding DNA: TGCGCCAGCAGCCAAGATTTCGACCGACGGGTGGCCTTC.

The chain has TRBV5-5 and TRBJ2-7; 8 bases map to TRBD1. V was clipped by 4 bases and J by 4 bases; unmatched bases: 10. The CDR3 has 15 residues. Germline V gene lookup returns CDR1 SGHKS and CDR2 YYEKEE (reference sequence). CDR3 loop: CASSPTGTGTYEQYF. DNA for the CDR3: TGTGCCAGCAGCCCGACCGGGACAGGAACATACGAGCAGTACTTC.

This sequence joins TRBV10-2 and TRBJ1-4; a possible D gene is TRBD1 (6 bases). The CDR3 sequence is 15 residues long. Germline V CDR1 and CDR2: WSHSY, SAAADI. Trimming shortened V by 4 bases and J by 5 bases, and 14 bases separated the two germline ends. The CDR3 coding sequence is TGCGCCAGCAGTGCCGGGAGCGGGGGCAATGAAAAACTGTTTTTT. It specifies CASSAGSGGNEKLFF.

The gene calls are TRBV7-9 and TRBJ1-2, with 9 bases fitting TRBD1. V lost 5 bases, J lost 8 bases, and 6 bases stayed unmatched. CDR3 length: 13 amino acids. Germline V CDR1 and CDR2: SEHNR, FQNEAQ (reference sequence). CDR3 nucleotide sequence: TGTGCCAGCAGCCGGGGACAGGGCGGAGGCTACACCTTC. It is translated as CASSRGQGGGYTF.

V is TRBV7-2 and J is TRBJ2-1; 9 positions match TRBD1. V gave up 7 bases and J gave up 5 bases; unmatched junction bases: 9. The CDR3 has 15 amino acids. The germline CDR1 and CDR2 sequences are SGHTA and FQGNSA. CDR3 sequence: CASTPTGGDHNEQFF. For the CDR3, the DNA is TGTGCCAGCACCCCGACAGGGGGGGACCACAATGAGCAGTTCTTC.

This clone was recorded once. The chain combines TRBV6-6 with TRBJ1-1; possibly TRBD1 for D (6 bases). Germline V CDR1 and CDR2: MNHNY, SVGAGI (reference sequence). This CDR3 has 14 amino acids. Trimming stripped 2 bases from V and 1 base from J, with 8 bases between. This CDR3 is CASSYKDRNTEAFF. The DNA of the CDR3 is TGTGCCAGCAGTTACAAGGACAGGAACACTGAAGCTTTCTTT.

The chain carries TRBV19 and TRBJ2-3, with a tentative D call TRBD2 (7 bases). The CDR3 consists of 13 residues. Trimming shortened V by 11 bases and J by 2 bases, and 14 bases separated the two germline ends. Germline-derived CDR1 and CDR2 are LNHDA and SQIVND (reference sequence). The chain's CDR3 is CAAGASLTDTQYF. DNA for the CDR3: TGTGCCGCGGGGGCGTCTCTCACAGATACGCAGTATTTT.

V is TRBV4-2 and J is TRBJ2-5; 8 bases match TRBD2. This CDR3 has 15 residues. The germline V gene has CDR1 LGHNA and CDR2 YNFKEQ. V was clipped by 3 bases and J by 0 bases; unmatched bases: 3. The CDR3 DNA reads TGTGCCAGCAGCCAGGGACTAGGGTACCAAGAGACCCAGTACTTC. Translation gives CASSQGLGYQETQYF.

This rearrangement joins TRBV7-3 to TRBJ2-7; TRBD1 aligns across 8 bases. Germline trimming cut 6 bases from V and 7 bases from J; bases unmatched to any gene: 8. Germline V gene lookup returns CDR1 SGHTA and CDR2 FQGTGA. The CDR3 is made up of 13 amino acids. Here the CDR3 reads CASSYRGNGEQYF. CDR3 in DNA: TGTGCCAGCAGTTACAGGGGGAATGGGGAGCAGTACTTC.

The chain carries TRBV6-6 and TRBJ1-2; 9 nucleotides agree with TRBD1. Germline V lookup: CDR1 MNHNY, CDR2 SVGAGI (reference sequence). With V trimmed by 5 bases and J by 3 bases, 7 bases remained unmatched. This CDR3 is built from 15 residues. DNA of the CDR3: TGTGCCAGCAGTAACAGGGGGCTAGACGACTATGGCTACACCTTC. Translation: CASSNRGLDDYGYTF.

The chain couples TRBV4-2 to TRBJ2-1; the D gene is possibly TRBD2 (6 bases). CDR3 size: 14 residues. Germline assignment: CDR1 LGHNA and CDR2 YNFKEQ. Trimming left V 1 base short and J 6 bases short, with 10 bases between. CDR3 sequence reads: CASSQVGGANEQFF. The CDR3 bases are TGTGCCAGCAGCCAAGTCGGAGGGGCCAATGAGCAGTTCTTC.

A remark on this clone: The junction shows a germline mismatch at one end, possibly a read error. The chain employs TRBV7-9 and TRBJ1-3; D call uncertain. The germline V gene has CDR1 SEHNR and CDR2 FQNEAQ (reference sequence). The CDR3 contains 10 residues. The CDR3 sequence is CASSSIGELF. The CDR3 bases are TGTGCCAGCAGCTCAATTGGAGAATTATTT.

The chain uses TRBV6-5 and TRBJ1-5; 8 positions agree with TRBD1. From germline, CDR1 is MNHEY and CDR2 SVGAGI. This CDR3 comprises 15 residues. J was trimmed by 2 bases and V by 6 bases; bases with no gene match: 6. CDR3 DNA sequence: TGTGCCAGCAGACCCGACAGGGGAGGCAATCAGCCCCAGCATTTT. This sequence encodes CASRPDRGGNQPQHF.

This chain joins TRBV11-2 and TRBJ2-1, with 7 positions matching TRBD2. The germline CDR1 and CDR2 sequences are SGHAT and FQNNGV. The CDR3 length is 14 residues. Trimming took 3 bases from V and 1 from J; bases not matched to a gene: 0. The CDR3 DNA reads TGTGCCAGCAGCTTGGGGGGGTCCTACAATGAGCAGTTCTTC. It specifies CASSLGGSYNEQFF. Looking up the rest from reference TRBV11-2 and TRBJ2-1 gives the full variable domain: EAGVAQSPRYKIIEKRQSVAFWCNPISGHATLYWYQQILGQGPKLLIQFQNNGVVDDSQLPKDRFSAERLKGVDSTLKIQPAKLEDSAVYLCASSLGGSYNEQFFGPGTRLTVL.

DNA for the CDR3: TGTGCCAGCACTAACATTGGGGGGTGGCGGGCTTTCTTT. Its protein product is CASTNIGGWRAFF. The chain employs TRBV6-5 and TRBJ1-1; TRBD1 is a possible D gene (5 bases). Germline V gives CDR1 MNHEY, CDR2 SVGAGI. Trimming stripped 7 bases from V and 11 bases from J, with 20 bases between. This CDR3 spans 13 amino acids.

The chain links TRBV28 to TRBJ1-1; the D gene is possibly TRBD1 (5 bases). The germline CDR1 and CDR2 sequences are MDHEN and SYDVKM. The length of the CDR3 is 13 residues. The V and J ends lost 6 bases and 4 bases respectively, with 12 bases between them. The chain's CDR3 is CASSHRQPTEAFF. CDR3 bases: TGTGCCAGCAGCCACAGACAGCCCACTGAAGCTTTCTTT.

This clone occurred once. V and J are TRBV29-1 and TRBJ2-3, with D possibly matching TRBD2 (6 bases). V was cut by 7 bases and J by 2 bases, with 13 bases left in between. Germline V lookup: CDR1 SQVTM, CDR2 ANQGSEA. This CDR3 contains 13 residues. In DNA form, the CDR3 reads TGCAGCGCGCAACCTAGCGCCACAGATACGCAGTATTTT. Amino acids: CSAQPSATDTQYF.

The chain employs TRBV4-1 and TRBJ2-7; 11 nucleotides line up with TRBD2. This CDR3 comprises 16 residues. Germline assignment: CDR1 MGHRA and CDR2 YSYEKL. After removal of 2 bases from V and 4 bases from J, the junction contained 7 bases not matched to a gene. The DNA of the CDR3 is TGCGCCAGCAGCCAACAGACCGGGACTAGCGGTTACGAGCAGTACTTC. It translates to CASSQQTGTSGYEQYF.

V usage is TRBV9 and J usage is TRBJ2-2, with D perhaps TRBD2 (5 bases). The CDR3 has 12 residues. V was cut by 5 bases and J by 6 bases, with 8 bases left in between. The germline CDR1 and CDR2 sequences are SGDLS and YYNGEE. CDR3 DNA sequence: TGTGCCAGCAGTGAGGGCGCCGGGGAGCTGTTTTTT. It encodes CASSEGAGELFF.

V is TRBV4-1 and J is TRBJ2-2, with a tentative D call TRBD2 (6 bases). Trimming took 4 bases from V and 4 from J, leaving 10 bases between them. This CDR3 is 14 amino acids long. Germline CDR1 is MGHRA and CDR2 is YSYEKL. This chain's CDR3 is CASSLRTTTGELFF. In nucleotides, the CDR3 is TGCGCCAGCAGCCTTCGGACTACCACCGGGGAGCTGTTTTTT.

The rearrangement uses TRBV10-3 and TRBJ1-5; D perhaps matches TRBD1 (6 bases). V lost 3 bases, J lost 3 bases, and 9 bases lay in between. The CDR3 spans 14 residues. Per germline, CDR1 ENHRY and CDR2 SYGVKD. The CDR3 loop reads CAISDSGDNQPQHF. CDR3 sequence (DNA): TGTGCCATCAGTGACTCAGGGGACAATCAGCCCCAGCATTTT.

This clone was seen just once. The chain links TRBV5-1 to TRBJ1-1; 9 bases fit TRBD1. This CDR3 has 15 residues. With V trimmed by 3 bases and J by 0 bases, 3 bases remained unmatched. Germline CDR1 is SGHRS and CDR2 is YFSETQ. In DNA form, the CDR3 reads TGCGCCAGCAGCTGGGGGACAGGGATGAACACTGAAGCTTTCTTT. Translated, it gives CASSWGTGMNTEAFF.

The genes are TRBV11-2 and TRBJ2-7; TRBD2 agrees at 10 bases. This CDR3 has 13 amino acids. After removal of 5 bases from V and 12 bases from J, the junction contained 10 bases not matched to a gene. Germline-derived CDR1 and CDR2 are SGHAT and FQNNGV. The CDR3 DNA reads TGTGCCAGCAGCCATAGGACTAGCGGTTCCGCGTACTTC. Amino acid sequence: CASSHRTSGSAYF.

V is TRBV28 and J is TRBJ2-3; 11 positions match TRBD2. Per germline, CDR1 MDHEN and CDR2 SYDVKM. The CDR3 sequence is 16 residues long. Trimming removed 4 bases from V and 6 bases from J; junction bases left unmatched: 9. The CDR3 DNA is TGTGCCAGCAGTTCTGGGCTAGCGGGGGGTGGGGATACGCAGTATTTT. It translates to CASSSGLAGGGDTQYF.

The genes are TRBV5-1 and TRBJ1-5, with 8 bases that match TRBD1. The germline CDR1 and CDR2 sequences are SGHRS and YFSETQ. The V and J ends lost 0 bases and 7 bases, in that order; junction bases with no gene match: 9. The CDR3 is made up of 16 amino acids. CDR3 protein: CASSLGITGGGQPQHF. The CDR3 nucleotides read TGCGCCAGCAGCTTGGGGATAACAGGGGGAGGACAGCCCCAGCATTTT.

This chain uses TRBV11-2 with TRBJ2-5, with 13 nucleotides matching TRBD2. J was trimmed by 2 bases and V by 3 bases; bases with no gene match: 3. Germline CDR1 SGHAT, CDR2 FQNNGV. CDR3 length: 16 amino acids. The CDR3 region is CASSFLGLAGQETQYF. CDR3 sequence (DNA): TGTGCCAGCAGCTTTTTGGGACTAGCGGGGCAAGAGACCCAGTACTTC.

In its sample, this clone was seen once. The chain combines TRBV5-1 with TRBJ2-3; 10 nucleotides align to TRBD1. This CDR3 is built from 15 residues. CDR1 SGHRS and CDR2 YFSETQ come from the germline V gene. Trimming took 7 bases from V and 6 from J; bases not matched to a gene: 11. CDR3 sequence: CASRQGAAFEDTQYF. The CDR3 nucleotides are TGCGCCAGCCGACAGGGGGCGGCCTTCGAGGATACGCAGTATTTT.